The 7 T cell receptor beta chains reported below all come from one sample, sequenced in a study of beta chain features in type 1 diabetes. The whole isolated RNA underwent reverse transcription, so sequencing captured expressed TCRB transcripts. Sequenced by immunoSEQ multiplex PCR; TCRdb stores in-frame clones only, minus some. This table holds 350,000 or so clones, roughly 21% found once. The sample was naive CD4+ T cells from blood. The receptors originated from a woman younger than 35 in good health.

There are a few counts of this clone. This sequence joins TRBV7-2 and TRBJ1-2; 9 bases fit TRBD1. The CDR3 has 13 amino acids. The germline CDR1 and CDR2 sequences are SGHTA and FQGNSA. V lost 5 bases to trimming and J lost 3 bases; unmatched junction nucleotides: 1. DNA for the CDR3: TGTGCCAGCAGCCGACAGGGGGACTATGGCTACACCTTC. It yields the protein CASSRQGDYGYTF. Supplemented by reference TRBV7-2 and TRBJ1-2, the full variable domain reads GAGVSQSPSNKVTEKGKDVELRCDPISGHTALYWYRQSLGQGLEFLIYFQGNSAPDKSGLPSDRFSAERTGGSVSTLTIQRTQQEDSAVYLCASSRQGDYGYTFGSGTRLTVV.

V gene TRBV21-1 combines with J gene TRBJ2-1; the table's TRBD1 call for D was not verified on the DNA. TRBV21-1 is assigned pseudogene status. The CDR3 totals 14 residues. The CDR3 loop reads CASRRGNPYNEQFF. The CDR3 DNA sequence: TGTGCCAGCCGTAGGGGAAATCCCTACAATGAGCAGTTCTTC.

The rearrangement joins TRBV18 to TRBJ2-7, with a possible D match to TRBD1 (7 bases). CDR1 is KGHSH and CDR2 is LQKENI in the germline V gene. Trimming took off 3 bases at V and 6 bases at J, with 15 bases between the two ends. The CDR3 totals 14 residues. The CDR3 loop reads CASSPDRARGEQYF. The CDR3 DNA is TGTGCCAGCTCACCCGACAGGGCGCGGGGCGAGCAGTACTTC. The full variable domain, with the rest looked up from reference TRBV18 and TRBJ2-7, is NAGVMQNPRHLVRRRGQEARLRCSPMKGHSHVYWYRQLPEEGLKFMVYLQKENIIDESGMPKERFSAEFPKEGPSILRIQQVVRGDSAAYFCASSPDRARGEQYFGPGTRLTVT.

V and J are TRBV5-1 and TRBJ2-7; TRBD1 matches at 7 bases. The CDR3 length is 15 residues. Per the germline V gene, CDR1 is SGHRS and CDR2 is YFSETQ. Unmatched junction bases numbered 5, after V lost 0 bases and J lost 2 bases. The CDR3, as DNA: TGCGCCAGCAGCTTGGAAAGGGGGCCGCCCTACGAGCAGTACTTC. Amino acid sequence: CASSLERGPPYEQYF.

This chain connects TRBV28 to TRBJ1-5; possibly TRBD1 for D (5 bases). Germline V lookup: CDR1 MDHEN, CDR2 SYDVKM. The CDR3 is made up of 12 amino acids. V lost 8 bases and J 3 bases, leaving 8 bases between the germline ends. The CDR3 here is CASGGDNQPQHF. As DNA, the CDR3 is TGTGCCAGCGGGGGGGACAATCAGCCCCAGCATTTT.

The J gene is TRBJ2-7, the V gene TRBV29-1, with TRBD1 as a possible D gene (5 bases). The CDR3 extends over 13 amino acids. V lost 3 bases and J 5 bases, leaving 14 bases between the germline ends. Germline CDR1 is SQVTM and CDR2 is ANQGSEA. The CDR3: CSVDGQGPNEQYF. In DNA, the CDR3 is TGCAGCGTTGACGGTCAGGGTCCCAACGAGCAGTACTTC.

This clone occurred a few times. V is TRBV18 and J is TRBJ1-5; 8 bases are a match to TRBD1. Germline values: CDR1 KGHSH, CDR2 LQKENI. CDR3 length: 14 residues. Losses at the gene ends were 4 bases for V and 6 bases for J; bases not matched to a gene: 5. The CDR3 coding sequence is TGTGCCAGCTCACGGACAGGGAAAGGTCAGCCCCAGCATTTT. It is translated as CASSRTGKGQPQHF.